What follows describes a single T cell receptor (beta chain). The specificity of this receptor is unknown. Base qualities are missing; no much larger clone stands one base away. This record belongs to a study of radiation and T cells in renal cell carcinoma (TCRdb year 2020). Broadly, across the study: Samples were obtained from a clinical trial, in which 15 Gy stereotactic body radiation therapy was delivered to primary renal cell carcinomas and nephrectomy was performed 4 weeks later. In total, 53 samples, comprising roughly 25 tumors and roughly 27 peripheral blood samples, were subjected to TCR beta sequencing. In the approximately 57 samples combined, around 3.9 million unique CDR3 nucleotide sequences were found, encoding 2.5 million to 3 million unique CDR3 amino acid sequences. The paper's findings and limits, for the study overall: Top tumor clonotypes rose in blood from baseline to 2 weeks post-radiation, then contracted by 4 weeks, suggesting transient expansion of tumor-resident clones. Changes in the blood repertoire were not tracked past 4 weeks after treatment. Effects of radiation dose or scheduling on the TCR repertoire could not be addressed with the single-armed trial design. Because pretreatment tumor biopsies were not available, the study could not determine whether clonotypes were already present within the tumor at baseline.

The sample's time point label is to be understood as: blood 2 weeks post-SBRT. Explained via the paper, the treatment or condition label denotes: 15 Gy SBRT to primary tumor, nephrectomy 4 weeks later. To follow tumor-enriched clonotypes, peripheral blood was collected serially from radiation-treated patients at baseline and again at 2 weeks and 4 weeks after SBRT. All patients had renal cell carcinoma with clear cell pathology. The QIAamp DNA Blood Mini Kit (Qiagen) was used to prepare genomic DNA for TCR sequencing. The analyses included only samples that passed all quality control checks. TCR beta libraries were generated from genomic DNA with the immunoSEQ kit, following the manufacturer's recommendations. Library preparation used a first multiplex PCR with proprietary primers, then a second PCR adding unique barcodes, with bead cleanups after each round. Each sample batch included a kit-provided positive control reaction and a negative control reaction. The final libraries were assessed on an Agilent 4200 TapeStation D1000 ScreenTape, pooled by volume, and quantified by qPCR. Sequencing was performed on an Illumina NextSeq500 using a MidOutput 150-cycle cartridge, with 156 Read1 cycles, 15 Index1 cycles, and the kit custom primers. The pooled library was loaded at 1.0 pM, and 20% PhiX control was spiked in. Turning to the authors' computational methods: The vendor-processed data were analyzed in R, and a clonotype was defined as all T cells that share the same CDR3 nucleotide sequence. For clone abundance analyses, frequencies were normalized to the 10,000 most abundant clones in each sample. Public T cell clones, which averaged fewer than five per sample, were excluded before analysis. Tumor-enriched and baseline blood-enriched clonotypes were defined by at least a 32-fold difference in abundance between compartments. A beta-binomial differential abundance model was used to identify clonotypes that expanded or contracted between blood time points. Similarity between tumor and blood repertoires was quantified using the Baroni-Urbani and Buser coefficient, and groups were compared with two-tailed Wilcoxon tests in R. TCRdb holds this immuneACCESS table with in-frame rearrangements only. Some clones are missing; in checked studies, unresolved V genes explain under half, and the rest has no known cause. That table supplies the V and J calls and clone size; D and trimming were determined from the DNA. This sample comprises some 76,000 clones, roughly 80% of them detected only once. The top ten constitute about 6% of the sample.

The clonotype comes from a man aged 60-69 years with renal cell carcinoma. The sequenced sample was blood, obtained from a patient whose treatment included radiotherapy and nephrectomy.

The DNA sequence is as follows: TGCAGCGTTGGGTCCTCAAACACCGGGGAGCTGTTTTTT. This encodes CSVGSSNTGELFF. The chain couples TRBV29-1 to TRBJ2-2, with the D gene not confidently named. V is shortened by 4 bases, J by 2 bases, and the region joining them spans 8 bases. CDR1 and CDR2, looked up from the germline V gene, are SQVTM and ANQGSEA. Counted from cysteine to phenylalanine, this CDR3 has 13 amino acids. The DNA shown is the 39-base CDR3, in frame from base 1.